This T cell receptor beta chain appears in the sequencing data of a study of blood T cell repertoires in COVID-19. Measured with immunoSEQ multiplex PCR; TCRdb has only the in-frame clones, and not every one. The sample holds 75,000 to 95,000 clones, around three quarters seen once. The CDR3 is 16 residues long. V lost 0 bases, J lost 4 bases, and 6 bases stayed unmatched. The germline gives CDR1 SGHRS, CDR2 YFSETQ. The chain uses TRBV5-1 and TRBJ1-2; 10 bases match TRBD1. The TCR comes from a woman aged 60 to 75 in a cohort sampled during active or convalescent COVID-19. The specimen sequenced was peripheral blood. The CDR3 is CASSLGGTGAAYGYTF. DNA for the CDR3: TGCGCCAGCAGCTTGGGAGGGACAGGGGCGGCCTATGGCTACACCTTC.